Sequencing of this T cell receptor beta chain was carried out in a study of blood T cell repertoires in COVID-19. Study at large: In each case, the material was cDNA or gDNA derived from T cells, B-cell-depleted T cells, or PBMCs.

The ends lost 6 bases at V and 3 bases at J; junction bases unmatched: 11. This CDR3 region has 15 residues. Germline CDR1 and CDR2: LNHDA and SQIVND (reference sequence). Under the authors' procedure: Quantification of nucleated cells was approximated via reference gene primer amplification. Clones were read by immunoSEQ multiplex PCR, and TCRdb kept only the in-frame ones, dropping some. The V and J calls and the clone size are those of that table, but D and trimming were determined from the DNA. The table includes around 230,000 clones, just under 85% detected once. This chain uses TRBV19 with TRBJ2-7; 7 nucleotides agree with TRBD1. Sample: peripheral blood. This TCR was sampled from a woman of 80 years or more with acute or convalescent COVID-19. The CDR3 sequence: CASRTSGTEFYEQYF. The CDR3 nucleotides read TGTGCCAGTAGAACCTCCGGGACAGAGTTCTACGAGCAGTACTTC. The variable domain in full, completed from reference TRBV19 and TRBJ2-7, reads DGGITQSPKYLFRKEGQNVTLSCEQNLNHDAMYWYRQDPGQGLRLIYYSQIVNDFQKGDIAEGYSVSREKKESFPLTVTSAQKNPTAFYLCASRTSGTEFYEQYFGPGTRLTVT.